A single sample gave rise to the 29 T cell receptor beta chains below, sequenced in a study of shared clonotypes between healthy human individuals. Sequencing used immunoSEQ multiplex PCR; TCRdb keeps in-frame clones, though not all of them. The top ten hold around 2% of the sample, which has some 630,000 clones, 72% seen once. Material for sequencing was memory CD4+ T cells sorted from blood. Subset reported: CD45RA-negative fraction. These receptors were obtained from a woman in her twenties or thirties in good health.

Here the CDR3 DNA reads TGTGCTAGTGGTCGAGTATCGTGGGGTAGCTCCTACAATGAGCAGTTCTTC. It codes for CASGRVSWGSSYNEQFF. The chain combines TRBV12-5 with TRBJ2-1; D gene uncertain. The CDR3 contains 17 residues. V lost 5 bases and J 0 bases, leaving 17 bases between the germline ends. Germline-derived CDR1 and CDR2 are LGHNT and FRNRAP.

As DNA, the CDR3 is TGTGCCAGCGCACAGGACTCCTACGAGCAGTACTTC. Protein: CASAQDSYEQYF. This chain links TRBV18 with TRBJ2-7; D might be TRBD1 (5 bases). Trimming left V 8 bases short and J 0 bases short, with 8 bases between. The CDR3 spans 12 residues. Germline values: CDR1 KGHSH, CDR2 LQKENI.

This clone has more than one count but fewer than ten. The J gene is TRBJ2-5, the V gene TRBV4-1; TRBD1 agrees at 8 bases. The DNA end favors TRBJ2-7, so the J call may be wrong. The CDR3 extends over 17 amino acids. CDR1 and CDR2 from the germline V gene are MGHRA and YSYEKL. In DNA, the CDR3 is TGCGCCAGCAGCAAGGGGACCGGGACAGGCCTCTCCTACGAGCAGTACTTC. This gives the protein CASSKGTGTGLSYEQYF.

CDR3: CASSLSPGSTYEQYF. Here the CDR3 DNA reads TGTGCCAGCAGCTTGTCCCCAGGCAGCACCTACGAGCAGTACTTC. This chain links TRBV7-2 with TRBJ2-7; no firm D call. This CDR3 is built from 15 residues. Trimming shortened V by 3 bases and J by 2 bases, and 14 bases separated the two germline ends. Germline CDR1 is SGHTA and CDR2 is FQGNSA.

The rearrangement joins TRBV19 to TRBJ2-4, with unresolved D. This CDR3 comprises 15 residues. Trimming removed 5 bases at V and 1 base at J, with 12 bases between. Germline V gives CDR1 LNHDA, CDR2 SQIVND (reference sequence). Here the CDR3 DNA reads TGTGCCAGTAGTTTGAACGGCCCTGCCAAAAACATTCAGTACTTC. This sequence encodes CASSLNGPAKNIQYF. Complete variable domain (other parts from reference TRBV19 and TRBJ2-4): DGGITQSPKYLFRKEGQNVTLSCEQNLNHDAMYWYRQDPGQGLRLIYYSQIVNDFQKGDIAEGYSVSREKKESFPLTVTSAQKNPTAFYLCASSLNGPAKNIQYFGAGTRLSVL.

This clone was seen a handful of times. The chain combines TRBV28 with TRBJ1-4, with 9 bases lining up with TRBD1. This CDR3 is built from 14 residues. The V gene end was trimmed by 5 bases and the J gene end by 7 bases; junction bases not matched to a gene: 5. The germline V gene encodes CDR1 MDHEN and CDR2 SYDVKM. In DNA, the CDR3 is TGTGCCAGCAGTGATGGGACAGGGAGTGAAAAACTGTTTTTT. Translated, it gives CASSDGTGSEKLFF. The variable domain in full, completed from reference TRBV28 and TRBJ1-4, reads DVKVTQSSRYLVKRTGEKVFLECVQDMDHENMFWYRQDPGLGLRLIYFSYDVKMKEKGDIPEGYSVSREKKERFSLILESASTNQTSMYLCASSDGTGSEKLFFGSGTQLSVL.

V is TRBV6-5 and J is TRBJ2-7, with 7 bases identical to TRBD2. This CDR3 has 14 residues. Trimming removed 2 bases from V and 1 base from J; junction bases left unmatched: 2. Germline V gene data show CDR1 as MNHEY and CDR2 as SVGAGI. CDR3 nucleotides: TGTGCCAGCAGTTACCGGGAGGATTCCTACGAGCAGTACTTC. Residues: CASSYREDSYEQYF.

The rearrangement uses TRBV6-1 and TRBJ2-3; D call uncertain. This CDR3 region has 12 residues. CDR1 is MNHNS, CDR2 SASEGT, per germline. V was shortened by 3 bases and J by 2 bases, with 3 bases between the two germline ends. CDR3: CASSDYTDTQYF. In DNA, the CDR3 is TGTGCCAGCAGTGACTACACAGATACGCAGTATTTT.

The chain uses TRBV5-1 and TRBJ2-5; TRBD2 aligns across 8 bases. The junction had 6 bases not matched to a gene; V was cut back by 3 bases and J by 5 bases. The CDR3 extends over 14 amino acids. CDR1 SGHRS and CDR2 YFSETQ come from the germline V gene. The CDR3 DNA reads TGCGCCAGCAGCTCGGGACTAGTTATGGAGACCCAGTACTTC. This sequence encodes CASSSGLVMETQYF.

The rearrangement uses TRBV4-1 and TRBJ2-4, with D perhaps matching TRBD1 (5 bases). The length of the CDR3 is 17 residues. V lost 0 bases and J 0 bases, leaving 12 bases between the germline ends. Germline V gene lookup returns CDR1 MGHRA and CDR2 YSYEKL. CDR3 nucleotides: TGCGCCAGCAGCCAAGATGGGGCGAAACTAGCCAAAAACATTCAGTACTTC. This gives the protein CASSQDGAKLAKNIQYF.

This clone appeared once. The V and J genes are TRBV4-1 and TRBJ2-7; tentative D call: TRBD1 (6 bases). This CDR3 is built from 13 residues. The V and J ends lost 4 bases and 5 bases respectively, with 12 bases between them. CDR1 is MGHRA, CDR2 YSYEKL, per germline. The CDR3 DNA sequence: TGCGCCAGCAGCCGGACAGCGTTCGACGAGCAGTACTTC. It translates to CASSRTAFDEQYF.

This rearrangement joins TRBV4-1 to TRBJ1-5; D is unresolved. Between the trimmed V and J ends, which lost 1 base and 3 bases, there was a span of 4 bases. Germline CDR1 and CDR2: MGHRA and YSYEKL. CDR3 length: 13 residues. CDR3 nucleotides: TGCGCCAGCAGCCAAGGTTACAATCAGCCCCAGCATTTT. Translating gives CASSQGYNQPQHF.

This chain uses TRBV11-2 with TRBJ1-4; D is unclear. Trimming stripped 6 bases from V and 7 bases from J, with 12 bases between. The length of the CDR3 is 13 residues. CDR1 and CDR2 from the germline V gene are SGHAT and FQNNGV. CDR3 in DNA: TGTGCCAGCAGTTCCGGGCTGATTGAAAAACTGTTTTTT. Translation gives CASSSGLIEKLFF. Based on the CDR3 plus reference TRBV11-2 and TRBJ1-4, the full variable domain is EAGVAQSPRYKIIEKRQSVAFWCNPISGHATLYWYQQILGQGPKLLIQFQNNGVVDDSQLPKDRFSAERLKGVDSTLKIQPAKLEDSAVYLCASSSGLIEKLFFGSGTQLSVL.

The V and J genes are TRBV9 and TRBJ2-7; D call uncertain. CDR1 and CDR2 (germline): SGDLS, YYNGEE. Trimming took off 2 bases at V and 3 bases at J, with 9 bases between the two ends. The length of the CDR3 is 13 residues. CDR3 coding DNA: TGTGCCAGCAGCGTTGGTGACGACTACGAGCAGTACTTC. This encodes CASSVGDDYEQYF.

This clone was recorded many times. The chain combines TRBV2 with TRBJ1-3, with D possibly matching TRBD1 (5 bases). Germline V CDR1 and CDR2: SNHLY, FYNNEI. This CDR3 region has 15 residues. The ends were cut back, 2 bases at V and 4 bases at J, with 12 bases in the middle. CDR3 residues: CASSEQGWTGNTIYF. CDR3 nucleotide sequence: TGTGCCAGCAGTGAACAGGGATGGACAGGAAACACCATATATTTT.

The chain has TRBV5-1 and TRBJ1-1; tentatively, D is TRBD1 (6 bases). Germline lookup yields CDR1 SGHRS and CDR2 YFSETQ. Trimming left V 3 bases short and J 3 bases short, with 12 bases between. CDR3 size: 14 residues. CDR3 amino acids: CASSWRGKDTEAFF. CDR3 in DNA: TGCGCCAGCAGCTGGAGGGGGAAGGACACTGAAGCTTTCTTT.

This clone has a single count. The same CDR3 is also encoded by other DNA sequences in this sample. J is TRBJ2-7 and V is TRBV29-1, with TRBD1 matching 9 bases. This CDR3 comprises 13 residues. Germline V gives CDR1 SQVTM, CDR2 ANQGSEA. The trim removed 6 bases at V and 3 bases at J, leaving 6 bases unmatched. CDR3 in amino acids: CSVPGQGNYEQYF. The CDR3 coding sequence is TGCAGCGTCCCCGGACAGGGGAACTACGAGCAGTACTTC.

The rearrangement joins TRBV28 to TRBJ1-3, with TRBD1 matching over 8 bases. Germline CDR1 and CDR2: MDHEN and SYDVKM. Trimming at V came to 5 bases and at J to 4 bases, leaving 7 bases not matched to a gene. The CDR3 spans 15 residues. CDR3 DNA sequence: TGTGCCAGCAGTCCGTCAGGGGGCACGGGAAACACCATATATTTT. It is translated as CASSPSGGTGNTIYF.

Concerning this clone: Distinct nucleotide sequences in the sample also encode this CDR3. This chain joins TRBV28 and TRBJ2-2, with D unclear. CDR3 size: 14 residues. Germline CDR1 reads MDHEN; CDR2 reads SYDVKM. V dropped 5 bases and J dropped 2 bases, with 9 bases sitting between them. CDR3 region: CASSRAGNTGELFF. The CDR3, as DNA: TGTGCCAGCAGTCGGGCAGGAAACACCGGGGAGCTGTTTTTT.

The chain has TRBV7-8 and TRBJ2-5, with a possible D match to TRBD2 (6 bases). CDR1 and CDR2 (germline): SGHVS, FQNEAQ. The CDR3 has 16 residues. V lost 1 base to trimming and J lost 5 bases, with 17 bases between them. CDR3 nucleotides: TGTGCCAGCAGCTTAGGGAGGGTTCCGGGTGTGGAGACCCAGTACTTC. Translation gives CASSLGRVPGVETQYF.

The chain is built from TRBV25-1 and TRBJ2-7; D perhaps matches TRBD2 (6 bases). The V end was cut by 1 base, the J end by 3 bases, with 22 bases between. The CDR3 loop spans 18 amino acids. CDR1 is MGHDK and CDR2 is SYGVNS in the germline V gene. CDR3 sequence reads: CASSESPDWAGSHYEQYF. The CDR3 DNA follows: TGTGCCAGCAGTGAATCCCCAGATTGGGCCGGGAGCCACTACGAGCAGTACTTC.

The CDR3 DNA follows: TGTGCCAGCAGGACAGGGCCGGGAGGCTACACCTTC. Its protein product is CASRTGPGGYTF. The chain recombines TRBV6-1 with TRBJ1-2, with 7 positions matching TRBD1. The trim removed 6 bases at V and 8 bases at J, leaving 6 bases unmatched. Germline CDR1 and CDR2: MNHNS and SASEGT. The CDR3 runs 12 residues.

The CDR3 sequence is CAWSGKLGGRLGNTIYF. The CDR3 bases are TGTGCCTGGAGTGGTAAACTCGGAGGGAGGCTTGGAAACACCATATATTTT. This sequence joins TRBV30 and TRBJ1-3; D gene uncertain. V lost 1 base and J lost 3, with 19 bases in between. The germline gives CDR1 GTSNPN, CDR2 SVGIG (reference sequence). The CDR3 is 17 residues long. The full variable domain, rest sourced from reference TRBV30 and TRBJ1-3, is SQTIHQWPATLVQPVGSPLSLECTVEGTSNPNLYWYRQAAGRGLQLLFYSVGIGQISSEVPQNLSASRPQDRQFILSSKKLLLSDSGFYLCAWSGKLGGRLGNTIYFGEGSWLTVV.

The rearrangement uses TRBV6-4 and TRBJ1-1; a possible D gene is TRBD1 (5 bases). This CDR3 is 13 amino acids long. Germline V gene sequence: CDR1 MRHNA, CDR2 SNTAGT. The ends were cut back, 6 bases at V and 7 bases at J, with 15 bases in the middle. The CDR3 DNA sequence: TGTGCCAGCAGCCGGGACCGATCTAGTGAAGCTTTCTTT. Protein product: CASSRDRSSEAFF.

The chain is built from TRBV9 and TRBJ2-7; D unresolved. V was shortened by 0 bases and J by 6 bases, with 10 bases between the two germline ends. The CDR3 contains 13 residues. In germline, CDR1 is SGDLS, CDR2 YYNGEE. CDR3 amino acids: CASSVGMGSEQYF. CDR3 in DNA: TGTGCCAGCAGCGTAGGAATGGGGTCCGAGCAGTACTTC.

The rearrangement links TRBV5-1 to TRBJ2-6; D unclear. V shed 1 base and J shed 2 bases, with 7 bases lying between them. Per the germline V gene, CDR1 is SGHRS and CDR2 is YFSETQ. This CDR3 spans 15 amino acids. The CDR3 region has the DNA TGCGCCAGCAGCTTGAGTGCGGCTGGGGCCAACGTCCTGACTTTC. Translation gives CASSLSAAGANVLTF.

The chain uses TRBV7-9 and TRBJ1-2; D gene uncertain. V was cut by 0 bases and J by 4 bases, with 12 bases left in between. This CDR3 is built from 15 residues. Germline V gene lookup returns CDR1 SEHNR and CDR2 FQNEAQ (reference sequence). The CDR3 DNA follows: TGTGCCAGCAGCTTAGCCCTCCCAGGAGTCTATGGCTACACCTTC. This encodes CASSLALPGVYGYTF.

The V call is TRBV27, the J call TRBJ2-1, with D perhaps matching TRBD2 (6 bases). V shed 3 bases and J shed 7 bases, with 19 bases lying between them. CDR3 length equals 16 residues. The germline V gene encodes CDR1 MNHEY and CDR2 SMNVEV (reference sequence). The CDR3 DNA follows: TGTGCCAGCAGTTTCTATCTGGGGACTCGATTAAATGAGCAGTTCTTC. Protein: CASSFYLGTRLNEQFF.

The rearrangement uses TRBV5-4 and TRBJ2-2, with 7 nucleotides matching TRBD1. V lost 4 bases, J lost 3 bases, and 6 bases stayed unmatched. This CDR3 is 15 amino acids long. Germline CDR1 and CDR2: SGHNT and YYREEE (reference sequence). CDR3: CASSAAGTDTGELFF. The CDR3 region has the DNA TGTGCCAGCAGCGCCGCCGGGACAGACACCGGGGAGCTGTTTTTT. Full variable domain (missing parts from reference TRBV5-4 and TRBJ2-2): ETGVTQSPTHLIKTRGQQVTLRCSSQSGHNTVSWYQQALGQGPQFIFQYYREEENGRGNFPPRFSGLQFPNYSSELNVNALELDDSALYLCASSAAGTDTGELFFGEGSRLTVL.